This T cell receptor beta chain was documented in a study of untreated major depressive disorder. In regard to this clone: Its antigen is unidentified.

Sequencing was performed with immunoSEQ multiplex PCR; in TCRdb, only in-frame clones are kept and a portion is missing. This sample carries about 19,000 clones, more than 85% of them seen once, and the ten largest clones take about 0.55%. Blood, around 30 ml, was drawn into EDTA tubes. The CDR3 is made up of 15 amino acids. V gave up 7 bases and J gave up 6 bases, with 19 bases separating them. Germline CDR1 SNHLY, CDR2 FYNNEI. General study findings and limits: Compared with controls, depressed patients showed more TRBV05-01 (Vbeta 5.1) usage in CD4+ T cells. Only three preselected Vbeta families were compared in sequencing.

The specimen sequenced was CD4+ T cells from PBMCs. The V and J genes are TRBV2 and TRBJ1-5; D remains unclear. The receptor's source is a middle-aged woman with major depressive disorder. This CDR3 is CASNPLGLGSQPQHF. The CDR3 DNA is TGTGCCAGCAACCCATTAGGCCTCGGGAGTCAGCCCCAGCATTTT.